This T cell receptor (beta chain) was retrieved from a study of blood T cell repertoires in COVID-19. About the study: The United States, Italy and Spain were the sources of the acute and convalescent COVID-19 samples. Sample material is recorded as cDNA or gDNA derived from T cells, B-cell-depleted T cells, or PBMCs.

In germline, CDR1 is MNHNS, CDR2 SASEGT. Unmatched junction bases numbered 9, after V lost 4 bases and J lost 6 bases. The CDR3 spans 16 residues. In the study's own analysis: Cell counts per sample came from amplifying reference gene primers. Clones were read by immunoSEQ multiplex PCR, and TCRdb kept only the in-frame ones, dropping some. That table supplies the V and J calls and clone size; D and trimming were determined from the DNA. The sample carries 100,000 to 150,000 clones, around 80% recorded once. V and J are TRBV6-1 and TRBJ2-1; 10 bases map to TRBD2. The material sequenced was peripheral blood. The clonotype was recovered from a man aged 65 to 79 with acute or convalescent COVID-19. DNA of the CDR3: TGTGCCAGCAGTGTGGGGACAGCTAGCGGGAGCAATGAGCAGTTCTTC. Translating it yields CASSVGTASGSNEQFF.